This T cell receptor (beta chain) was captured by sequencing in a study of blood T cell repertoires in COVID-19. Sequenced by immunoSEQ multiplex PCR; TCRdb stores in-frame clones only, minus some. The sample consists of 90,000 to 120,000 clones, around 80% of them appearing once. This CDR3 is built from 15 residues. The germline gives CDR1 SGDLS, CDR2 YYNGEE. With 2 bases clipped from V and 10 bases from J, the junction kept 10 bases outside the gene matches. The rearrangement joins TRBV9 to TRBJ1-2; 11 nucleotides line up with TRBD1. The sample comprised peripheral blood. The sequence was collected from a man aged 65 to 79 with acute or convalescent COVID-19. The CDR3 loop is CASSVGTGGSGSYTF. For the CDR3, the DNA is TGTGCCAGCAGCGTCGGGACAGGGGGTTCTGGATCCTACACCTTC.